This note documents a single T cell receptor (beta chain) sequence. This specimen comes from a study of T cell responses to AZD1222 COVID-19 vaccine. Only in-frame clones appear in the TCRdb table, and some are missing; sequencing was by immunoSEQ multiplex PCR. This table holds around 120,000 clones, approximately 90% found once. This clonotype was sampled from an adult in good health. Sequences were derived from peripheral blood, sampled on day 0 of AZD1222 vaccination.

Written as DNA, the CDR3 is TGTGCCAGCAGCTTGGCAAGCCGAGGAAACACCATATATTTT. Encoded protein: CASSLASRGNTIYF. The genes are TRBV5-4 and TRBJ1-3; D is unresolved. The V end lost 0 bases, the J end lost 4 bases, and 8 bases lay between the germline ends. The CDR3 is 14 amino acids. Germline CDR1 is SGHNT and CDR2 is YYREEE (reference sequence).